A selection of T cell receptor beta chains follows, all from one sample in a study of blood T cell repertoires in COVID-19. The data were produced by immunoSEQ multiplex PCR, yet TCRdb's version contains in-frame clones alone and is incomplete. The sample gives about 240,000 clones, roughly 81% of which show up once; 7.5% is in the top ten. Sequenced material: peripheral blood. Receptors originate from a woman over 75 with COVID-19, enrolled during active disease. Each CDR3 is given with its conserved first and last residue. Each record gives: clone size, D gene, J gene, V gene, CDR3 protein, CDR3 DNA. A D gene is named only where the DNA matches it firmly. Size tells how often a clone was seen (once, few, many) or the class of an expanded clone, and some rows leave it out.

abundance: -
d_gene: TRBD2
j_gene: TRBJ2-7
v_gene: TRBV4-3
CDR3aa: CASSQEAETSGYEQYF
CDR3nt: TGCGCCAGCAGCCAAGAGGCTGAGACTAGCGGCTACGAGCAGTACTTC

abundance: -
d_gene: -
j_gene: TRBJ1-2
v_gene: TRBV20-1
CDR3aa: CSARGHDGYTF
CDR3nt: TGCAGTGCTAGAGGTCATGATGGCTACACCTTC

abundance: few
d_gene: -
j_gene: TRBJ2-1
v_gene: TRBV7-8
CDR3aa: CASSFQGYNEQFF
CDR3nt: TGTGCCAGCAGCTTCCAGGGTTACAATGAGCAGTTCTTC

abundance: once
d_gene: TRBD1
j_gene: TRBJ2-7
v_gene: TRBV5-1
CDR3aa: CASSPDRVGEQYF
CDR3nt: TGCGCCAGCAGCCCCGACAGGGTGGGCGAGCAGTACTTC

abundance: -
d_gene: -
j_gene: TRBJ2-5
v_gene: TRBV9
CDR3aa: CASSVEGGKETQYF
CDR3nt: TGTGCCAGCAGCGTAGAAGGCGGGAAAGAGACCCAGTACTTC

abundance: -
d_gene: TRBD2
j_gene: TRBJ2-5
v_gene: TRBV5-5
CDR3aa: CASSSLAGAETQYF
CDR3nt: TGTGCCAGCAGCTCTCTAGCGGGAGCAGAGACCCAGTACTTC

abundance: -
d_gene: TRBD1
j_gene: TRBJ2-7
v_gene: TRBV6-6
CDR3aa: CASSRLQGSGYEQYF
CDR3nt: TGTGCCAGCAGTCGATTACAGGGGAGTGGCTACGAGCAGTACTTC

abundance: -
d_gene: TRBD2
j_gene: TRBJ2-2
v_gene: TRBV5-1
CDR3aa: CASSLASGALRTAGELFF
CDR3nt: TGCGCCAGCAGCTTGGCTAGCGGGGCCCTTCGAACGGCCGGGGAGCTGTTTTTT

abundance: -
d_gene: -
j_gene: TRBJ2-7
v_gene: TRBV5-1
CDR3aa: CASSLEGLYEQYF
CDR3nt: TGCGCCAGCAGCTTGGAGGGACTCTACGAGCAGTACTTC

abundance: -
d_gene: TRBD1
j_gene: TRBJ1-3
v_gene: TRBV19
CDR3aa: CASNQQGAGNTIYF
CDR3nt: TGTGCCAGTAACCAACAGGGGGCTGGAAACACCATATATTTT

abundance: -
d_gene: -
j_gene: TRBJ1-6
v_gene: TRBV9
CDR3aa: CASSVLGENSPLHF
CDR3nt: TGTGCCAGCAGCGTTCTGGGAGAGAATTCACCCCTCCACTTT

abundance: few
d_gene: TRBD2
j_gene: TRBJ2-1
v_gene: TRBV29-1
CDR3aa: CSVEVGRRELIYNEQFF
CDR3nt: TGCAGCGTTGAAGTAGGACGGCGGGAGTTGATTTACAATGAGCAGTTCTTC

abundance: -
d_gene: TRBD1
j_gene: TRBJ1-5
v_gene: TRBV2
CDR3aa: CASRDRVPNQPQHF
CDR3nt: TGTGCCAGCAGGGACAGGGTCCCCAATCAGCCCCAGCATTTT

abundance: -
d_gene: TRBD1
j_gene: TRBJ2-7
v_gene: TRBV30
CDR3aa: CAWSDVGGNEQYF
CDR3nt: TGTGCCTGGAGTGATGTAGGGGGCAACGAGCAGTACTTC

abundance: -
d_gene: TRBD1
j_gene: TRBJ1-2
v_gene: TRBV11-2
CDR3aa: CASSPGTGKRDGYTF
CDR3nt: TGTGCCAGCAGCCCAGGGACAGGCAAACGGGATGGCTACACCTTC

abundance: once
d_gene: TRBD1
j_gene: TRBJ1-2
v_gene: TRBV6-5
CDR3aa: CASRGGTGGYGYTF
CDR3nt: TGTGCCAGCAGAGGCGGGACAGGGGGTTATGGCTACACCTTC

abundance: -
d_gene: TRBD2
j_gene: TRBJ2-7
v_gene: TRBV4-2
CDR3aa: CASSQDEGRETEQYF
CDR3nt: TGTGCCAGCAGTCAAGATGAAGGGCGGGAGACCGAGCAGTACTTC

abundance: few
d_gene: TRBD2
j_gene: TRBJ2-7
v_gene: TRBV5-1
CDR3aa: CASSLGGLAGSYEQYF
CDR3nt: TGCGCCAGCAGCTTGGGGGGACTAGCGGGATCCTACGAGCAGTACTTC

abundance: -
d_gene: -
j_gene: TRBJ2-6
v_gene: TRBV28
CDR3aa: CASSFRGAGANVLTF
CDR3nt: TGTGCCAGCAGTTTTCGGGGTGCTGGGGCCAACGTCCTGACTTTC

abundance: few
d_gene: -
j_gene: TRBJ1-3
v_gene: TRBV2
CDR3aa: CASSGSTGYLSGNTIYF
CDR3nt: TGTGCCAGCAGTGGATCGACAGGTTATCTCTCTGGAAACACCATATATTTT

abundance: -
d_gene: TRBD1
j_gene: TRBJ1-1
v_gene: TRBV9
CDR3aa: CASSPTGTGRTEAFF
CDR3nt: TGTGCCAGCAGCCCTACCGGGACAGGACGCACTGAAGCTTTCTTT

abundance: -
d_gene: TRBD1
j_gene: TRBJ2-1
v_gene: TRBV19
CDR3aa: CASSIGQGPYNEQFF
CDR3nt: TGTGCCAGTAGTATAGGACAGGGGCCCTACAATGAGCAGTTCTTC

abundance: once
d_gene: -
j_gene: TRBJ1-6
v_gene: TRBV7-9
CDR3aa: CASSLAGQGSPLHF
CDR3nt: TGTGCCAGCAGCTTAGCAGGCCAGGGGTCACCCCTCCACTTT

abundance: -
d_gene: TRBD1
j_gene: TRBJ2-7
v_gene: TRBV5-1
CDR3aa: CASSLESGGSYEQYF
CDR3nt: TGCGCCAGCAGCTTAGAGTCAGGGGGCTCCTACGAGCAGTACTTC

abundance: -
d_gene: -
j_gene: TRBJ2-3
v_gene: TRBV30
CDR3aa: CAWSKDSHDTQYF
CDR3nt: TGTGCCTGGAGTAAGGACTCCCACGATACGCAGTATTTT

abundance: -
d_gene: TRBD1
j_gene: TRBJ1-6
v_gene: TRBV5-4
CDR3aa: CASSLARTGTPLHF
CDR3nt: TGTGCCAGCAGCTTGGCTCGGACAGGGACACCCCTCCACTTT

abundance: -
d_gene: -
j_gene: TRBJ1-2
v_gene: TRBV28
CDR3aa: CASRPPLTVGYTF
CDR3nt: TGTGCCAGCAGACCGCCCCTTACGGTGGGCTACACCTTC

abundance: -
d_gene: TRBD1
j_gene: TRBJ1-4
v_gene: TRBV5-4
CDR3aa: CASSFYGTVGEKLFF
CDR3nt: TGTGCCAGCAGCTTTTACGGGACAGTTGGGGAAAAACTGTTTTTT

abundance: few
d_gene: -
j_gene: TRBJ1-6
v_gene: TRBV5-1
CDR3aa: CASSYRTAYSYNSPLHF
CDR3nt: TGCGCCAGCAGCTACAGGACCGCGTACTCCTATAATTCACCCCTCCACTTT

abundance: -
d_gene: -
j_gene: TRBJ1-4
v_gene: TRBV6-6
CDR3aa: CASSLQGIANEKLFF
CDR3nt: TGTGCCAGCAGCTTACAGGGAATCGCTAATGAAAAACTGTTTTTT

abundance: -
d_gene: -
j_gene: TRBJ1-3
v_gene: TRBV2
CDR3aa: CASRITGPATGNTIYF
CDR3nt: TGTGCCAGCAGGATCACAGGACCCGCTACTGGAAACACCATATATTTT

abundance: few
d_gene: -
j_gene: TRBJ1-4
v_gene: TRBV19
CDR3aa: CASSAQAATNEKLFF
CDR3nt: TGTGCCAGTAGTGCTCAAGCTGCAACTAATGAAAAACTGTTTTTT

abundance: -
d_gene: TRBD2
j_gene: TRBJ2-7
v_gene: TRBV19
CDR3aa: CASSMGSGKSNEQYF
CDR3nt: TGTGCCAGTAGTATGGGTAGCGGGAAATCCAACGAGCAGTACTTC

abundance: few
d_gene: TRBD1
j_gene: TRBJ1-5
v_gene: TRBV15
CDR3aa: CATRGAQGGQPQHF
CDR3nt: TGTGCCACCAGGGGAGCCCAGGGGGGTCAGCCCCAGCATTTT

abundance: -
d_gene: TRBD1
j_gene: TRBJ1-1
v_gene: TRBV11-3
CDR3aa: CASSLGQYTEAFF
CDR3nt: TGTGCCAGCAGCTTGGGACAGTACACTGAAGCTTTCTTT

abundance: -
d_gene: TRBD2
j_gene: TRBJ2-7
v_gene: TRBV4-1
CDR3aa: CASSQVTSGSYEQYF
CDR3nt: TGCGCCAGCAGCCAAGTGACTAGCGGCTCCTACGAGCAGTACTTC

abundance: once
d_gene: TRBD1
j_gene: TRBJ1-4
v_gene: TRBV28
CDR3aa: CASSYRGANEKLFF
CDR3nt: TGTGCCAGCAGTTACAGGGGGGCTAATGAAAAACTGTTTTTT

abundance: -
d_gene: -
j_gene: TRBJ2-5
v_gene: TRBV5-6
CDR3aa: CASSHLGQQETQYF
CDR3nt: TGTGCCAGCAGCCACCTTGGACAGCAAGAGACCCAGTACTTC

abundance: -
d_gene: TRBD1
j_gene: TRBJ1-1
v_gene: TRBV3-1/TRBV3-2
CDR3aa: CASSLTGTGNTEAFF
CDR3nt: TGTGCCAGCAGCCTCACCGGGACAGGGAACACTGAAGCTTTCTTT

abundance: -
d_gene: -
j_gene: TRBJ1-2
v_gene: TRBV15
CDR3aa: CATSRDPPLTANYGYTF
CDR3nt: TGTGCCACCAGCAGAGACCCCCCCTTGACAGCTAACTATGGCTACACCTTC

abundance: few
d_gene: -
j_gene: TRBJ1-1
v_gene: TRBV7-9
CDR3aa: CASSKWAWEAFF
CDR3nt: TGTGCCAGCAGCAAGTGGGCCTGGGAAGCTTTCTTT

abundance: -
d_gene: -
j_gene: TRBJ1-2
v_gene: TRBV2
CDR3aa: CASSEGSWGRNGYTF
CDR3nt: TGTGCCAGCAGTGAGGGTTCCTGGGGGCGAAATGGCTACACCTTC

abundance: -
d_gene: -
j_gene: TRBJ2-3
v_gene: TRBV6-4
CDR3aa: CASSDSGAGDTQYF
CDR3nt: TGTGCCAGCAGTGACTCGGGGGCAGGAGATACGCAGTATTTT

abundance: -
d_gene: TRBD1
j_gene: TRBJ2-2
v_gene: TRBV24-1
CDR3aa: CATSDPPGTGNTGELFF
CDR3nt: TGTGCCACCAGTGATCCGCCCGGGACAGGGAACACCGGGGAGCTGTTTTTT

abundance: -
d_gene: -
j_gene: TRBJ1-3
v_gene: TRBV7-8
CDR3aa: CASSFDRGNTIYF
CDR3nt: TGTGCCAGCAGCTTCGACAGAGGAAACACCATATATTTT

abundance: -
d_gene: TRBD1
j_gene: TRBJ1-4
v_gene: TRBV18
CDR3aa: CASSPRQGANEKLFF
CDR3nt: TGTGCCAGCTCACCACGGCAGGGGGCTAATGAAAAACTGTTTTTT

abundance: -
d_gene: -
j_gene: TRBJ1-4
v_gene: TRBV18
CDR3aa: CASSPRGKGEKLFF
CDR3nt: TGTGCCAGCTCACCGAGGGGGAAGGGTGAAAAACTGTTTTTT

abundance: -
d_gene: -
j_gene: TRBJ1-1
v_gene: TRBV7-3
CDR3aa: CASSLRPGHGTEAFF
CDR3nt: TGTGCCAGCAGCTTGAGACCGGGTCATGGAACTGAAGCTTTCTTT

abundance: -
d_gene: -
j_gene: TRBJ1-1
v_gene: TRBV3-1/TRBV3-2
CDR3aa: CASSLLGANTEAFF
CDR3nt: TGTGCCAGCAGCCTACTAGGAGCGAACACTGAAGCTTTCTTT

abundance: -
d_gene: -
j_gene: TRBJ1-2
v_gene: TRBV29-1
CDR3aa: CSVPWGGYGYTF
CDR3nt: TGCAGCGTCCCGTGGGGGGGCTATGGCTACACCTTC